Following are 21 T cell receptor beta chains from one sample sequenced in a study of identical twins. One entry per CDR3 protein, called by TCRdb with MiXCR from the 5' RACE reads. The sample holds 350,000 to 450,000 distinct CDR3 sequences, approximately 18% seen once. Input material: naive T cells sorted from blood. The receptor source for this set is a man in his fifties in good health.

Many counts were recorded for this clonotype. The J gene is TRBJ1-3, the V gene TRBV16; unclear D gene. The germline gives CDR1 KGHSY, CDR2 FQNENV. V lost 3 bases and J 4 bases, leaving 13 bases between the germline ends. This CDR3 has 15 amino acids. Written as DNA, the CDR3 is TGTGCCAGCAGCCATAGCGGGCTCCTCGGAAACACCATATATTTT. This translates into CASSHSGLLGNTIYF.

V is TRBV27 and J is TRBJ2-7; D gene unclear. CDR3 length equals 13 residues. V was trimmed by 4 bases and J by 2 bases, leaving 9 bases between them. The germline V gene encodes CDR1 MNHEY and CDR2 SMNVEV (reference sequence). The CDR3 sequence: CASSYRITYEQYF. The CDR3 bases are TGTGCCAGCAGTTACAGAATTACCTACGAGCAGTACTTC.

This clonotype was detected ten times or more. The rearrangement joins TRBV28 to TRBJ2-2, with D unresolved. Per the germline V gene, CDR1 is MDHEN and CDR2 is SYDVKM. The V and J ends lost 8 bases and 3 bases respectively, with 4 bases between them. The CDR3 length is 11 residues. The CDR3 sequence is CASWDTGELFF. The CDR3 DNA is TGTGCCAGCTGGGACACCGGGGAGCTGTTTTTT.

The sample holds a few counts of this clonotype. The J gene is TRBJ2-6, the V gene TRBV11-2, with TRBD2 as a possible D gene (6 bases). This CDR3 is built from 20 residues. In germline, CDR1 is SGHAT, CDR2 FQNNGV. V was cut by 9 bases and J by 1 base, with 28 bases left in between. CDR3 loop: CASNPLPLGGVTSGANVLTF. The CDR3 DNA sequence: TGTGCCAGTAACCCCTTACCACTTGGCGGGGTTACATCTGGGGCCAACGTCCTGACTTTC.

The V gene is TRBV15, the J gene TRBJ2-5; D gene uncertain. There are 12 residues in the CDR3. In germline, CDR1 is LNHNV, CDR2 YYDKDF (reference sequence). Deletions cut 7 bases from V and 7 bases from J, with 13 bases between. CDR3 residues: CATNRADGTQYF. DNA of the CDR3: TGTGCCACCAACCGGGCTGACGGGACCCAGTACTTC.

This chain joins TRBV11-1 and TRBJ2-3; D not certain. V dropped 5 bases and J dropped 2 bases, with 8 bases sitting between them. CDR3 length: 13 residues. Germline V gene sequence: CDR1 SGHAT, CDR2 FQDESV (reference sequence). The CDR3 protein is CASSQLYTDTQYF. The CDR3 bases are TGTGCCAGCAGCCAACTTTACACAGATACGCAGTATTTT.

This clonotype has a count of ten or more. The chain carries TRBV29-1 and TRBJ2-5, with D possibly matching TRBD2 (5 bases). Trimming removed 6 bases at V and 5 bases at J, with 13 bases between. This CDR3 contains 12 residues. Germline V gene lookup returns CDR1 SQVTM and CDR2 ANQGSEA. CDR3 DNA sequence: TGCAGCGTCCAGCCGGGGATGGAGACCCAGTACTTC. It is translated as CSVQPGMETQYF.

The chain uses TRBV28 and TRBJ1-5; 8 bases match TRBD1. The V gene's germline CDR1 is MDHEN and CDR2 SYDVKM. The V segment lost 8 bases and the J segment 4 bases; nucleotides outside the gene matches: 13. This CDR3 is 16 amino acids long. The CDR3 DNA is TGTGCCAGCTTGACCCCCTGGGACAGGACTAATCAGCCCCAGCATTTT. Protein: CASLTPWDRTNQPQHF.

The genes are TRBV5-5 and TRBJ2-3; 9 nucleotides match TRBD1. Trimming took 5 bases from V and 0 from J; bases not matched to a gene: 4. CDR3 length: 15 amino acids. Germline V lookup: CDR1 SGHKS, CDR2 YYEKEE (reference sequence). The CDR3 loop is CASRAGTGSTDTQYF. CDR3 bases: TGTGCCAGCAGGGCCGGGACAGGGAGCACAGATACGCAGTATTTT.

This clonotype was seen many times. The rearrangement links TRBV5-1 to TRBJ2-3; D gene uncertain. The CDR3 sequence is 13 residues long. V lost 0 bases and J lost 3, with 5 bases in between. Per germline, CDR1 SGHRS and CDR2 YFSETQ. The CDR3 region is CASSLGITDTQYF. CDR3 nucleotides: TGCGCCAGCAGCTTGGGGATTACAGATACGCAGTATTTT.

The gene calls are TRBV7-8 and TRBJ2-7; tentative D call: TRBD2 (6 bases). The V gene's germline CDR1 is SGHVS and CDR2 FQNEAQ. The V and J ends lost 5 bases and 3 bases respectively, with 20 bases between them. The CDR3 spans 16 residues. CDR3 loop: CASSGGDWNSGYEQYF. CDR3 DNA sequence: TGTGCCAGCAGCGGGGGAGACTGGAATAGCGGCTACGAGCAGTACTTC.

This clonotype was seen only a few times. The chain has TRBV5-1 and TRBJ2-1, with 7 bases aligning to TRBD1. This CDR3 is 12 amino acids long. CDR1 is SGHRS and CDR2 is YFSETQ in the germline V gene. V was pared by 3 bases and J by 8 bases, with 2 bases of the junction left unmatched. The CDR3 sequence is CASSYQGDEQFF. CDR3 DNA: TGCGCCAGCAGCTACCAGGGGGATGAGCAGTTCTTC.

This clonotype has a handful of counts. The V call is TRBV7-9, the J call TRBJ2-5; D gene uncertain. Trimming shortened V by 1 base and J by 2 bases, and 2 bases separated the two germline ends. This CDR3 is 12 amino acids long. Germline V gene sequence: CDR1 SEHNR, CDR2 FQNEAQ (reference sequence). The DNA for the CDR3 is TGTGCCAGCAGCTTAGAACAAGAGACCCAGTACTTC. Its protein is CASSLEQETQYF.

Here the CDR3 DNA reads TGTGCCAGCACCTCCTTGGAGGGGTTCTCCTACGAGCAGTACTTC. Translation: CASTSLEGFSYEQYF. V gene TRBV5-6 combines with J gene TRBJ2-7; tentatively, D is TRBD2 (6 bases). The CDR3 covers 15 residues. Germline lookup yields CDR1 SGHDT and CDR2 YYEEEE. Trimming cost V 6 bases and J 0 bases, with 16 bases left between them.

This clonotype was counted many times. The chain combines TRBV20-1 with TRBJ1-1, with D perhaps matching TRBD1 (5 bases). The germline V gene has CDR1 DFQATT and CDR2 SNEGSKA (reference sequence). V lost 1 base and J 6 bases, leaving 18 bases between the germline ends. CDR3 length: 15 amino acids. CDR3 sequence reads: CSARGPAGRYAEAFF. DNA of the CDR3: TGCAGTGCTAGAGGCCCGGCAGGGAGATACGCTGAAGCTTTCTTT.

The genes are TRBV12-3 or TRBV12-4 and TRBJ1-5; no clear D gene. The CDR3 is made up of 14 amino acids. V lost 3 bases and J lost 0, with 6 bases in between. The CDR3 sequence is CASSFDDSNQPQHF. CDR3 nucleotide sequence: TGTGCCAGCAGTTTCGATGATAGCAATCAGCCCCAGCATTTT.

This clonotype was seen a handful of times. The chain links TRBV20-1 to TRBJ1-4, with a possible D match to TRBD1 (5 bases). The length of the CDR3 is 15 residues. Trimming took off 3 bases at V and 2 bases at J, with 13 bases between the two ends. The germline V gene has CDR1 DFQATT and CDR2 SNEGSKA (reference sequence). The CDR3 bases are TGCAGTGCTAGGCGCGGGGCAGGGACTAATGAAAAACTGTTTTTT. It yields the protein CSARRGAGTNEKLFF.

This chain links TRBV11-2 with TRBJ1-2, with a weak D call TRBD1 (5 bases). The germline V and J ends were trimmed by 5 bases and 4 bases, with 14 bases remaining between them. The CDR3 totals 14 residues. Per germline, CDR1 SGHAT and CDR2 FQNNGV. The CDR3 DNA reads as TGTGCCAGCAGCCCCATAGACAGATTCTATGGCTACACCTTC. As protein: CASSPIDRFYGYTF. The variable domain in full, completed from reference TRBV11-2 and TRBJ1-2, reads EAGVAQSPRYKIIEKRQSVAFWCNPISGHATLYWYQQILGQGPKLLIQFQNNGVVDDSQLPKDRFSAERLKGVDSTLKIQPAKLEDSAVYLCASSPIDRFYGYTFGSGTRLTVV.

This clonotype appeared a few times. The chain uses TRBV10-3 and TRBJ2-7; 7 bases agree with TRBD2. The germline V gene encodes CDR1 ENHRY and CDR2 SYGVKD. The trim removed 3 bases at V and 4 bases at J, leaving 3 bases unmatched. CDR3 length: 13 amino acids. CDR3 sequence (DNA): TGTGCCATCAGTGAACCGGGAGGTTACGAGCAGTACTTC. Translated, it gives CAISEPGGYEQYF.

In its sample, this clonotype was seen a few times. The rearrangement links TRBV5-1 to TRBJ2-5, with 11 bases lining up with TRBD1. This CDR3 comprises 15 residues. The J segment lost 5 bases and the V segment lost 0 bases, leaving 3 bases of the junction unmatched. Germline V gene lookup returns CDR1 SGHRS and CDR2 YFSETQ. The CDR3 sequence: CASSLGRTGGETQYF. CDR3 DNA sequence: TGCGCCAGCAGCTTGGGCCGGACAGGGGGCGAGACCCAGTACTTC.

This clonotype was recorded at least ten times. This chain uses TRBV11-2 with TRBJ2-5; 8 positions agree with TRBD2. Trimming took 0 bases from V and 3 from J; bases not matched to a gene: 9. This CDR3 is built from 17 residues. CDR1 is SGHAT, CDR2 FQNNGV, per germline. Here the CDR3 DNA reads TGTGCCAGCAGCTTAGAGCCTAGCGGGCAAACAAAAGAGACCCAGTACTTC. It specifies CASSLEPSGQTKETQYF.